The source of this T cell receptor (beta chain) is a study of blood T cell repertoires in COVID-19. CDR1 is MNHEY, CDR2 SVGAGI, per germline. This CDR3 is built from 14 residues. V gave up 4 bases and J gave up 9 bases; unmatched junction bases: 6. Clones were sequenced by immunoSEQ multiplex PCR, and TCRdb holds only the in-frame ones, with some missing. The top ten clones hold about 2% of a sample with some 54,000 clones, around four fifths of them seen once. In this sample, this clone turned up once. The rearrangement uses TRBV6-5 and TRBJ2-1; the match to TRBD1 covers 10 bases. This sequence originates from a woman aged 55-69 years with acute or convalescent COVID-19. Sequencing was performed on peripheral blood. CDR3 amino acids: CASSWDRGIREQFF. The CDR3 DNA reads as TGTGCCAGCAGTTGGGACAGGGGAATTCGTGAGCAGTTCTTC.